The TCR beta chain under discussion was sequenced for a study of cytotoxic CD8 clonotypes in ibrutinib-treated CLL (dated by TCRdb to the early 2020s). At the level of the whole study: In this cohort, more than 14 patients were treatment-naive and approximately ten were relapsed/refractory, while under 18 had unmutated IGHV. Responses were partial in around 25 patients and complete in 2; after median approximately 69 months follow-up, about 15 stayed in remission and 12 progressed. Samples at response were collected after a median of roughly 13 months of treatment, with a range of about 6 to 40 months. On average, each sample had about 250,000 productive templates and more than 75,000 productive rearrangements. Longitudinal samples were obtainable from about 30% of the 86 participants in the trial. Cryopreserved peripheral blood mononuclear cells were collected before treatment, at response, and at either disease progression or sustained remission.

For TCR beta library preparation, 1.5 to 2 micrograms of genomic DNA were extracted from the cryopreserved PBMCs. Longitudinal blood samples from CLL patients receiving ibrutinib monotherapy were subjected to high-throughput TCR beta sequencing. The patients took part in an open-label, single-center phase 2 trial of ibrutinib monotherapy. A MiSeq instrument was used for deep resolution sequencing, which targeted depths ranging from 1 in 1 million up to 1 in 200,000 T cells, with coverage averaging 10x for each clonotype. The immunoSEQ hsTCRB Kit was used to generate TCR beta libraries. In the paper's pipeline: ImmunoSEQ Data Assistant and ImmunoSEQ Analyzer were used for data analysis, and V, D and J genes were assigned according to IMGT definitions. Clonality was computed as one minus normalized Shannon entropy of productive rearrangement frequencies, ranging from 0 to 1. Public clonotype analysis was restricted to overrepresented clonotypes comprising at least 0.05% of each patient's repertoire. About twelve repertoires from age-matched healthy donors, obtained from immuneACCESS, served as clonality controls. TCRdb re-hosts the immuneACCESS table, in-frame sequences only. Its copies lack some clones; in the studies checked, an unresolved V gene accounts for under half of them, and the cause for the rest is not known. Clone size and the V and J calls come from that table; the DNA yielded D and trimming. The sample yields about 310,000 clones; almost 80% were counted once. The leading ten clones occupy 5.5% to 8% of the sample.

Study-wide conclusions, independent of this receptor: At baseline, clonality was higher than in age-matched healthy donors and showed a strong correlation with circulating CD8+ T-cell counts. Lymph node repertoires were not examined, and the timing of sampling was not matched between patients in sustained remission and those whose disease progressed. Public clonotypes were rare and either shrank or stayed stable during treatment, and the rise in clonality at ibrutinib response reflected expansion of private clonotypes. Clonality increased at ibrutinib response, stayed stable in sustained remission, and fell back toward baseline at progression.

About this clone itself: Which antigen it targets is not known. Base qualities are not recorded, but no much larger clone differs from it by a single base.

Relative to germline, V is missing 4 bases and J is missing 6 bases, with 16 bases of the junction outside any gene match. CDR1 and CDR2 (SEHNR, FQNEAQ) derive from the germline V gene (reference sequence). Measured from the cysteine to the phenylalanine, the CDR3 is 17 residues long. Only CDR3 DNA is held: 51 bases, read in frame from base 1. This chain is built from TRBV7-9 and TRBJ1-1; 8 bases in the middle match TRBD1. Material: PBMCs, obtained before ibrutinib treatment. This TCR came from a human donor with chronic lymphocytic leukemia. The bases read TGTGCCAGCAGCTCTGGACAGGGATTGGGGGCTACTGCTGAAGCTTTCTTT. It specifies CASSSGQGLGATAEAFF.